This T cell receptor (beta chain) was sequenced during a study of cytomegalovirus exposure and HLA in healthy donors. Study context: Membership in the Caucasian-associated ancestry cluster was found for about four fifths of a few hundred genotyped donors.

Study results and limitations: It was assumed in the presence/absence analyses that sequencing depth was roughly uniform across donors. According to an earlier analysis, most TCR beta V segments yielded productive rearrangements about 90% or about 30% of the time.

The PCR ran on 60 Vbeta and 13 Jbeta primers. Libraries were prepared by immunoSEQ multiplex PCR; TCRdb keeps only in-frame clonotypes and omits some of them. The table records under 130,000 clones, under 85% of them present only once. Points on this clone: Its antigen is unknown.

The germline V gene encodes CDR1 MGHRA and CDR2 YSYEKL. The CDR3 runs to 16 residues. The J segment lost 8 bases and the V segment lost 1 base, leaving 11 bases of the junction unmatched. The rearrangement joins TRBV4-1 to TRBJ2-4; 7 bases match TRBD2. The receptor's source is a man in his forties or fifties in good health and CMV-seronegative. The sample consisted of PBMCs. CDR3 DNA: TGCGCCAGCAGCCAAGGTCTACTAGCGAGGGAGGACATTCAGTACTTC. This gives the protein CASSQGLLAREDIQYF.